This TCR beta chain was identified in a study of high-grade serous ovarian cancer treatment subgroups. The CDR3 is 14 residues long. The germline gives CDR1 SGHNT, CDR2 YYREEE (reference sequence). V shed 4 bases and J shed 2 bases, with 13 bases lying between them. Tumor samples were taken before definitive surgery or chemotherapy. TCRdb's copy holds only in-frame clones and misses some; the assay was immunoSEQ multiplex PCR. Here the sample spans more than 950 clones, 65% to 80% being singletons. Findings of the study overall: Different patients shared almost no repertoire; same-patient tumors shared 0.11 to 0.79.

In its sample, this clone ranks as hyperexpanded. Its cognate antigen is unknown. This chain connects TRBV5-4 to TRBJ2-7; a possible D gene is TRBD2 (6 bases). This TCR derives from a human donor with high-grade serous ovarian cancer. The sample consisted of tumor tissue. The CDR3 region has the DNA TGTGCCAGCAGCCCAAGGGACTCTCCCTACGAGCAGTACTTC. Its protein product is CASSPRDSPYEQYF. The full variable domain, rest sourced from reference TRBV5-4 and TRBJ2-7, is ETGVTQSPTHLIKTRGQQVTLRCSSQSGHNTVSWYQQALGQGPQFIFQYYREEENGRGNFPPRFSGLQFPNYSSELNVNALELDDSALYLCASSPRDSPYEQYFGPGTRLTVT.